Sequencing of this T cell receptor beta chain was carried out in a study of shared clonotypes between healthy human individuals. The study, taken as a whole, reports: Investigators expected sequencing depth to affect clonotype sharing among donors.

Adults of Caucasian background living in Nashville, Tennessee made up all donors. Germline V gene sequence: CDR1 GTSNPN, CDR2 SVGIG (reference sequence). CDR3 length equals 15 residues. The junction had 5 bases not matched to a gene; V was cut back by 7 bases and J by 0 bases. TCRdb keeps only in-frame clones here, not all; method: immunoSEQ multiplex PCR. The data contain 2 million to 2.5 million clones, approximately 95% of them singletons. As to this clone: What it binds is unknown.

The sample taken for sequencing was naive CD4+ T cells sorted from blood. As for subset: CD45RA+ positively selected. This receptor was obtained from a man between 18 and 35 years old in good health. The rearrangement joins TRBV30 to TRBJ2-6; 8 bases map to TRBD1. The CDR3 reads CALDRVPSGANVLTF. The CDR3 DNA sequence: TGTGCCTTGGACAGGGTTCCCTCTGGGGCCAACGTCCTGACTTTC.